The present T cell receptor (beta chain) was sequenced within a study of OX40 agonist ivuxolimab in advanced cancers. Study summary: People who had prior anti-PD-1, anti-PD-L1 or anti-CTLA-4 therapy could take part, and approximately 44% had some.

Only a few counts were recorded for this clone. Its antigen is currently unknown. Overall study findings and caveats: Some nonresponders also had low normalized T-cell clonal expansion. Clones of CD4+ and CD8+ blood T cells grew by week 6 at doses of 0.1 to 3.0 mg/kg.

Generated by immunoSEQ multiplex PCR, the TCRdb table keeps only in-frame clones and is missing some. The table lists 98,000 or so clones, approximately 92% of them singletons. This CDR3 spans 17 amino acids. V was pared by 2 bases and J by 4 bases, with 20 bases between. CDR1 and CDR2 from the germline V gene are LGHNA and YNFKEQ. The rearrangement joins TRBV4-2 to TRBJ1-2; tentative D call: TRBD1 (6 bases). Source: CD4+ or CD8+ T cells sorted from blood, taken in a trial of the OX40 agonist ivuxolimab. This clonotype originated in an adult with an advanced solid tumor such as melanoma, head and neck, liver or kidney cancer. The CDR3 bases are TGTGCCAGCAGCCAAACCAGCACAGGGAAGGTTGGCTATGGCTACACCTTC. It yields the protein CASSQTSTGKVGYGYTF.